Following are 30 T cell receptor beta chains from one sample sequenced in a study of blood T cells in healthy people across ages. A J-beta primer mix and a sample-barcoded 5' primer were used in a second PCR of roughly 6 to 11 cycles. TCRdb used MiXCR to reprocess the 5' RACE reads, holding one entry per CDR3 protein. The sample shows 1.5 million to 2 million distinct CDR3 sequences, approximately 28% of them seen only once. The sample was blood. All receptors come from a woman aged 25 to 39 in good health.

This clonotype has a handful of counts. The chain combines TRBV9 with TRBJ1-1; maybe TRBD1 (5 bases). There are 14 residues in the CDR3. V was pared by 0 bases and J by 1 base, with 7 bases between. Germline V CDR1 and CDR2: SGDLS, YYNGEE. CDR3 loop: CASSVGQRNTEAFF. CDR3 DNA sequence: TGTGCCAGCAGCGTAGGACAGAGGAACACTGAAGCTTTCTTT.

V is TRBV3-1 and J is TRBJ1-2, with D unclear. The germline V and J ends were trimmed by 5 bases and 2 bases, with 6 bases remaining between them. The germline V gene encodes CDR1 LGHDT and CDR2 YNNKEL (reference sequence). The CDR3 runs to 12 residues. This CDR3 reads CASSIRNYGYTF. CDR3 DNA sequence: TGTGCCAGCAGCATCAGGAACTATGGCTACACCTTC.

The table lists this clonotype with a few counts. CDR3 bases: TGTGCCAGCACTAGGGACTGGAAAGAGACCCAGTACTTC. It codes for CASTRDWKETQYF. The chain uses TRBV2 and TRBJ2-5, with a possible D match to TRBD2 (6 bases). CDR1 SNHLY and CDR2 FYNNEI come from the germline V gene. The CDR3 consists of 13 residues. V was pared by 7 bases and J by 3 bases, with 12 bases between.

This CDR3 reads CATDQGHGYTF. Written as DNA, the CDR3 is TGTGCCACTGATCAGGGGCATGGCTACACCTTC. This chain connects TRBV28 to TRBJ1-2; D may be TRBD1 (6 bases). Trimming took off 10 bases at V and 6 bases at J, with 12 bases between the two ends. The CDR3 is made up of 11 amino acids. The germline CDR1 and CDR2 sequences are MDHEN and SYDVKM.

This clonotype has a single count. The chain combines TRBV10-2 with TRBJ1-5; D might be TRBD1 (6 bases). Germline-derived CDR1 and CDR2 are WSHSY and SAAADI. V lost 8 bases, J lost 1 base, and 12 bases lay in between. This CDR3 spans 14 amino acids. The CDR3 sequence is CASQGIGSNQPQHF. CDR3 coding DNA: TGCGCCAGCCAGGGGATTGGGAGCAATCAGCCCCAGCATTTT.

This chain uses TRBV13 with TRBJ2-7; possible D gene TRBD2, 6 bases. The germline gives CDR1 PRHDT, CDR2 FYEKMQ (reference sequence). V was pared by 3 bases and J by 0 bases, with 12 bases between. CDR3 length: 15 amino acids. CDR3 region: CASSFTGGVSYEQYF. In nucleotides, the CDR3 is TGTGCCAGCAGCTTCACCGGCGGGGTCTCCTACGAGCAGTACTTC.

This clonotype was counted at least ten times. The rearrangement uses TRBV5-1 and TRBJ2-1; TRBD2 might be the D (5 bases). Trimming pared 0 bases from V and 9 bases from J, leaving 10 bases between. This CDR3 contains 13 residues. Germline V gene data show CDR1 as SGHRS and CDR2 as YFSETQ. In DNA, the CDR3 is TGCGCCAGCAGCTTGGGACCTGAGGGTGAGCAGTTCTTC. It translates to CASSLGPEGEQFF.

The CDR3 is CASSRSRLAGGGNEQFF. The CDR3 bases are TGTGCCAGCAGCAGATCACGACTAGCGGGGGGCGGCAATGAGCAGTTCTTC. The genes are TRBV3-1 and TRBJ2-1, with TRBD2 matching over 13 bases. The CDR3 has 17 residues. Unmatched junction bases numbered 10, after V lost 5 bases and J lost 6 bases. Germline loops: CDR1 LGHDT, CDR2 YNNKEL (reference sequence).

The V and J genes are TRBV20-1 and TRBJ1-6, with D uncertain. Per germline, CDR1 DFQATT and CDR2 SNEGSKA (reference sequence). Trimming removed 5 bases at V and 9 bases at J, with 14 bases between. The CDR3 totals 13 residues. The CDR3 DNA follows: TGCAGTGCTGGTCGAAACTTAGTTTCACCCCTCCACTTT. The encoded protein is CSAGRNLVSPLHF.

The chain links TRBV6-4 to TRBJ2-6; TRBD2 might be the D (5 bases). The germline V and J ends were trimmed by 6 bases and 0 bases, with 9 bases remaining between them. Looked up from germline, CDR1 is MRHNA and CDR2 is SNTAGT. The CDR3 is 15 residues long. The CDR3 sequence is CASRAGPSGANVLTF. The DNA of the CDR3 is TGTGCCAGCAGGGCGGGTCCCTCTGGGGCCAACGTCCTGACTTTC.

The rearrangement links TRBV5-1 to TRBJ2-1; 12 bases fit TRBD2. V gave up 4 bases and J gave up 0 bases; unmatched junction bases: 11. There are 19 residues in the CDR3. Germline lookup yields CDR1 SGHRS and CDR2 YFSETQ. The CDR3: CASSRGLAGLTSSYNEQFF. The CDR3 DNA reads as TGCGCCAGCAGCAGAGGACTAGCGGGACTCACAAGCTCCTACAATGAGCAGTTCTTC.

The chain joins TRBV7-9 to TRBJ1-1, with D possibly TRBD1 on 5 matching bases. Germline V gene sequence: CDR1 SEHNR, CDR2 FQNEAQ (reference sequence). This CDR3 has 18 residues. V was shortened by 4 bases and J by 0 bases, with 21 bases between the two germline ends. The chain's CDR3 is CASSSPIGTGSMNTEAFF. CDR3 DNA: TGTGCCAGCAGCTCGCCAATCGGGACCGGGTCCATGAACACTGAAGCTTTCTTT.

This clonotype came up many times. One junction end does not reproduce the germline sequence, and a read error may be involved. The chain is built from TRBV20-1 and TRBJ2-7, with unresolved D. Germline-derived CDR1 and CDR2 are DFQATT and SNEGSKA (reference sequence). The CDR3 spans 16 residues. The CDR3 spells CSARDQKGLTPYEQYF. In DNA, the CDR3 is TGCAGTGCGAGAGATCAGAAGGGCCTCACCCCCTACGAGCAGTACTTC.

The V gene is TRBV27, the J gene TRBJ2-7, with D hard to call. The germline V gene has CDR1 MNHEY and CDR2 SMNVEV (reference sequence). The CDR3 is 16 amino acids. Trimming cost V 3 bases and J 4 bases, with 19 bases left between them. CDR3 sequence (DNA): TGTGCCAGCAGTTTCCGTGAAACTGGCGGTCTATACGAGCAGTACTTC. Translating gives CASSFRETGGLYEQYF.

This clonotype has ten or more counts. V gene TRBV9 combines with J gene TRBJ2-1, with unresolved D. This CDR3 is 12 amino acids long. Trimming removed 2 bases from V and 7 bases from J, with 7 bases in between. Germline V gives CDR1 SGDLS, CDR2 YYNGEE. The CDR3 region has the DNA TGTGCCAGCAGCGTCCCCAATAATGAGCAGTTCTTC. It specifies CASSVPNNEQFF.

This clonotype has just a few counts. V gene TRBV12-5 combines with J gene TRBJ2-1; D perhaps matches TRBD2 (5 bases). CDR1 is LGHNT and CDR2 is FRNRAP in the germline V gene. V lost 8 bases, J lost 7 bases, and 9 bases lay in between. This CDR3 has 11 residues. The CDR3 loop is CASKRENEQFF. Written as DNA, the CDR3 is TGTGCTAGTAAGAGGGAAAATGAGCAGTTCTTC.

This clonotype was seen a few times. The chain uses TRBV20-1 and TRBJ2-7; D possibly corresponds to TRBD1 (8 bases). V was cut by 4 bases and J by 0 bases, with 13 bases left in between. Germline V gives CDR1 DFQATT, CDR2 SNEGSKA (reference sequence). The CDR3 is 14 amino acids. This CDR3 is CSAIQGDYSYEQYF. The CDR3 DNA sequence: TGCAGTGCTATACAGGGGGACTACTCCTACGAGCAGTACTTC.

CDR3 DNA sequence: TGTGCCAGCAGCTGGACCGAGAATCAGCCCCAGCATTTT. Its protein product is CASSWTENQPQHF. The chain joins TRBV3-1 to TRBJ1-5; D gene uncertain. The CDR3 consists of 13 residues. The germline V gene encodes CDR1 LGHDT and CDR2 YNNKEL (reference sequence). The ends were cut back, 5 bases at V and 4 bases at J, with 9 bases in the middle.

This clonotype was recorded a few times. This chain connects TRBV7-2 to TRBJ2-3; 11 bases agree with TRBD2. CDR1 and CDR2 from the germline V gene are SGHTA and FQGNSA. The CDR3 totals 16 residues. The V gene end was trimmed by 5 bases and the J gene end by 2 bases; junction bases not matched to a gene: 6. The CDR3 DNA sequence: TGTGCCAGCAGCCTCCGACTAGCGGGAAACACAGATACGCAGTATTTT. Protein: CASSLRLAGNTDTQYF.

The rearrangement uses TRBV20-1 and TRBJ1-5, with D possibly TRBD1 on 6 matching bases. The CDR3 extends over 14 amino acids. Per germline, CDR1 DFQATT and CDR2 SNEGSKA (reference sequence). V dropped 6 bases and J dropped 3 bases, with 15 bases sitting between them. CDR3 region: CSAADSQNNQPQHF. The CDR3, as DNA: TGCAGTGCAGCGGACAGCCAAAACAATCAGCCCCAGCATTTT.

Only a few counts were recorded for this clonotype. The genes are TRBV11-2 and TRBJ1-1; weak D call: TRBD1 (5 bases). CDR1 and CDR2 from the germline V gene are SGHAT and FQNNGV. This CDR3 is 13 amino acids long. V lost 2 bases and J lost 4, with 8 bases in between. The CDR3 here is CASSLSDSTEAFF. In nucleotides, the CDR3 is TGTGCCAGCAGCTTAAGCGACAGCACTGAAGCTTTCTTT.

On this clonotype: This may stem from a read error, because a much larger clone lies one nucleotide away. The V gene is TRBV20-1, the J gene TRBJ2-5, with D perhaps being TRBD1 or TRBD2 (5 bases each). The CDR3 sequence is 14 residues long. Germline CDR1 DFQATT, CDR2 SNEGSKA (reference sequence). The CDR3: CGATGGLGQETQYF. The CDR3 DNA reads as TGCGGTGCTACAGGAGGCCTGGGGCAAGAGACCCAGTACTTC.

This chain uses TRBV14 with TRBJ2-1; 14 positions match TRBD2. This CDR3 has 16 residues. V was pared by 4 bases and J by 9 bases, with 8 bases of the junction left unmatched. Germline V lookup: CDR1 SGHDN, CDR2 FVKESK. The CDR3 coding sequence is TGTGCCAGCAGCCTGGGACTAGCGGGAGTGGGTGGTGAGCAGTTCTTC. Translated: CASSLGLAGVGGEQFF. Supplemented by reference TRBV14 and TRBJ2-1, the full variable domain reads EAGVTQFPSHSVIEKGQTVTLRCDPISGHDNLYWYRRVMGKEIKFLLHFVKESKQDESGMPNNRFLAERTGGTYSTLKVQPAELEDSGVYFCASSLGLAGVGGEQFFGPGTRLTVL.

This sequence joins TRBV10-3 and TRBJ2-7; D is possibly TRBD1 (6 bases). This CDR3 spans 13 amino acids. V lost 2 bases, J lost 12 bases, and 17 bases lay in between. Looked up from germline, CDR1 is ENHRY and CDR2 is SYGVKD. The CDR3 DNA reads TGTGCCATCAGTGAGACGACAGGAGACACCCGGTACTTC. As protein: CAISETTGDTRYF.

About this clonotype itself: A much larger clone differs by one base, so this may be a read error. The chain combines TRBV11-1 with TRBJ2-1, with D possibly matching TRBD1 (7 bases). CDR3 length: 16 amino acids. The germline gives CDR1 SGHAT, CDR2 FQDESV (reference sequence). The CDR3 sequence is CASSLIRTGLRGEQCF. DNA of the CDR3: TGTGCCAGCAGCTTAATCCGGACAGGACTAAGGGGAGAGCAGTGCTTC.

The table lists this clonotype with a few counts. The chain is built from TRBV7-2 and TRBJ2-1; 10 bases fit TRBD2. CDR3 size: 16 residues. Germline-derived CDR1 and CDR2 are SGHTA and FQGNSA. J gave up 6 bases and V 1 base, and 6 bases lay outside the gene matches. In DNA form, the CDR3 reads TGTGCCAGCAGCTTAGGTCCAGCGGGGGGGAGCAATGAGCAGTTCTTC. Protein product: CASSLGPAGGSNEQFF.

On this clonotype: A much larger clone sits a single nucleotide away, making a read error possible. This chain uses TRBV5-1 with TRBJ2-1; 12 nucleotides agree with TRBD2. CDR3 length equals 16 residues. CDR1 and CDR2 from the germline V gene are SGHRS and YFSETQ. CDR3 protein: CAGRPLAGGSYNEQFF. DNA of the CDR3: TGCGCCGGCAGACCACTAGCGGGGGGTTCCTACAATGAGCAGTTCTTC.

The chain couples TRBV12-3 or TRBV12-4 to TRBJ2-4, with D perhaps TRBD1 or TRBD2 (5 bases each). V was shortened by 6 bases and J by 1 base, with 13 bases between the two germline ends. This CDR3 contains 15 residues. CDR3 residues: CASSPGARAKNIQYF. DNA of the CDR3: TGTGCCAGCAGCCCCGGGGCGAGGGCCAAAAACATTCAGTACTTC.

The chain employs TRBV20-1 and TRBJ2-4; D is uncertain. Germline V gene lookup returns CDR1 DFQATT and CDR2 SNEGSKA (reference sequence). Trimming took 5 bases from V and 4 from J, leaving 15 bases between them. This CDR3 is built from 14 residues. The CDR3 region is CSAAYPVGKNIQYF. The DNA for the CDR3 is TGCAGTGCTGCCTACCCCGTGGGGAAAAACATTCAGTACTTC.

The V and J genes are TRBV3-1 and TRBJ2-7; D not certain. CDR3 length: 16 residues. Germline V gene data show CDR1 as LGHDT and CDR2 as YNNKEL (reference sequence). Trimming took 1 base from V and 0 from J, leaving 13 bases between them. The CDR3 here is CASSQGRRRSSYEQYF. CDR3 DNA sequence: TGTGCCAGCAGCCAAGGAAGGCGACGAAGCTCCTACGAGCAGTACTTC.